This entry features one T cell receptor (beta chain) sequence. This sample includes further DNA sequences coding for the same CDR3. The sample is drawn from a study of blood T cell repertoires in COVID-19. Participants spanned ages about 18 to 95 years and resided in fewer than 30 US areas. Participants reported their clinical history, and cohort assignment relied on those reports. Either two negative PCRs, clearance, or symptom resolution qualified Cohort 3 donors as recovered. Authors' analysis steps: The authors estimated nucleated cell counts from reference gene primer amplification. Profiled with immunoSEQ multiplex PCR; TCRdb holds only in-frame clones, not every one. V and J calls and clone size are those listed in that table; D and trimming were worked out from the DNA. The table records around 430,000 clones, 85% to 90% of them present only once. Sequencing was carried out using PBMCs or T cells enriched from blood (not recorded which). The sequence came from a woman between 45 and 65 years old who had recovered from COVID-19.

The CDR3 DNA is TGTGCCAGCAGCCAAGGGGGCGGAGAGACCCAGTACTTC. Its translation: CASSQGGGETQYF. This chain joins TRBV3-1 (or the pseudogene TRBV3-2) and TRBJ2-5; a weak D match, TRBD1 (5 bases). CDR1 and CDR2 from the germline V gene are LGHDT and YNNKEL (reference sequence). Deletions cut 1 base from V and 4 bases from J, with 7 bases between. This CDR3 region has 13 residues.